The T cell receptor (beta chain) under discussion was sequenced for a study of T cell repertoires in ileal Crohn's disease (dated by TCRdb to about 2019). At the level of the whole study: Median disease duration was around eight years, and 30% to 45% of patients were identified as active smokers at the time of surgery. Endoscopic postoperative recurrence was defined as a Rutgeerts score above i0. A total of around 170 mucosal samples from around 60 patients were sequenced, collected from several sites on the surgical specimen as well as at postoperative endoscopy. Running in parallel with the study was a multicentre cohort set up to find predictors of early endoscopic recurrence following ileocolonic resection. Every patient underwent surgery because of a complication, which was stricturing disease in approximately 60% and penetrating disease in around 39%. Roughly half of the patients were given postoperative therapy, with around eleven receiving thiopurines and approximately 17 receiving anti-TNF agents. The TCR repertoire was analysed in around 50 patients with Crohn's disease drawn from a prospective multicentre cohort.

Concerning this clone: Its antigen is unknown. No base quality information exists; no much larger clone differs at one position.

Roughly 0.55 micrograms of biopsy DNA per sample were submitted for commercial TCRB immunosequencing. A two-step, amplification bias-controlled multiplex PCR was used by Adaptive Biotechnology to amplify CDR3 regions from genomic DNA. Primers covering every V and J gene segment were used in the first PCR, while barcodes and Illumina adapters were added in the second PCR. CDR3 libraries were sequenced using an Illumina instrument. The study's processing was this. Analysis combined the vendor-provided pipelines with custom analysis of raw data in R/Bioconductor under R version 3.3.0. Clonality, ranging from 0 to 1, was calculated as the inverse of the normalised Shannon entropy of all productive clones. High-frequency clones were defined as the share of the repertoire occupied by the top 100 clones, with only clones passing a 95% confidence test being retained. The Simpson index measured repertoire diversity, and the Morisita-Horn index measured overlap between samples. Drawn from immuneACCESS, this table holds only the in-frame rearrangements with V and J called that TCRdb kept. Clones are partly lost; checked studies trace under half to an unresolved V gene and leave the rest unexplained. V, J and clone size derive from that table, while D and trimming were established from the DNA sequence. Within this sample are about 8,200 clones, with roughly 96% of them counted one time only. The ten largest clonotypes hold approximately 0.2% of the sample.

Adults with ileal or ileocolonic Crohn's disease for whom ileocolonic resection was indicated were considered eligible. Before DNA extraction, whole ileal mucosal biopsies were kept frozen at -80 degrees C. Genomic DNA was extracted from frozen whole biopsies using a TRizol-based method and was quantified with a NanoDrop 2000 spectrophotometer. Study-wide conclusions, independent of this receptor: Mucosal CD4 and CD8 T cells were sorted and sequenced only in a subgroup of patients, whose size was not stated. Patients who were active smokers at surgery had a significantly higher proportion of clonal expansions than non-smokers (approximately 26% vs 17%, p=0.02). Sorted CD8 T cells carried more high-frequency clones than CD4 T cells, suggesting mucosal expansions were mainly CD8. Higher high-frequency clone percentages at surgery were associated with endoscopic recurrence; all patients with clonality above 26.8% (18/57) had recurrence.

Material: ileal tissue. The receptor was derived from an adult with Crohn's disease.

For the CDR3, the sequence is CASTTGTGGGYEQYF. The DNA reads as follows: TGTGCCAGCACCACCGGGACAGGGGGGGGTTACGAGCAGTACTTC. The rearranged chain carries TRBV6-6 and TRBJ2-7; TRBD1 agrees with 11 junctional bases. Germline trimming: 7 bases from V, 4 bases from J; junction bases outside gene matches: 9. The germline V gene (reference sequence) specifies MNHNY as CDR1 and SVGAGI as CDR2. The CDR3, from cysteine to phenylalanine, totals 15 residues. Of the read, only the CDR3 DNA is kept; its 45 bases are in frame from base 1.